The TCR beta chain described here comes from a study of OX40 agonist ivuxolimab in advanced cancers. Overall study context: Having had anti-PD-1, anti-PD-L1 or anti-CTLA-4 therapy before was allowed, and 40% to 45% had some.

This CDR3 contains 11 residues. Germline CDR1 and CDR2: DFQATT and SNEGSKA (reference sequence). Trimming took 4 bases from V and 8 from J, leaving 9 bases between them. Sequencing was performed with immunoSEQ multiplex PCR; in TCRdb, only in-frame clones are kept and a portion is missing. This table has 50,000 to 65,000 clones, over 80% appearing once. J is TRBJ2-1 and V is TRBV20-1; D unresolved. The sequences come from CD4+ or CD8+ T cells sorted from blood, collected in a trial of the OX40 agonist ivuxolimab. The origin of this receptor is an adult with an advanced solid tumor such as melanoma, head and neck, liver or kidney cancer. This CDR3 is CSATASHEQFF. CDR3 DNA: TGCAGTGCTACGGCGTCGCATGAGCAGTTCTTC.